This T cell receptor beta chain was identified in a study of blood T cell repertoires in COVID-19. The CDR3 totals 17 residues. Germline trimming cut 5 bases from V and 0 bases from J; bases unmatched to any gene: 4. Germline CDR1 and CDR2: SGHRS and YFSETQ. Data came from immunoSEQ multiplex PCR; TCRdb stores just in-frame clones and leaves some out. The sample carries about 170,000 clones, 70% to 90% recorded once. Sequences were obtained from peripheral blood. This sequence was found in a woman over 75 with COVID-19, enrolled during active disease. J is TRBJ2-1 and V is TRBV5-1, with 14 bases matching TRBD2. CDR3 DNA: TGCGCCAGCAGTACCGGGACTAGCGGGAGCTCCTACAATGAGCAGTTCTTC. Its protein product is CASSTGTSGSSYNEQFF.